This section outlines one T cell receptor (beta chain) sequence together with its context. Its antigen is currently unknown. This sample is drawn from a study of early stage breast cancer tumors. Study-wide background: ER+/PR+/HER2- status applied to about 80% of the 16 invasive breast tumors. Samples were sequenced at approximately 9-fold average coverage. Study results and caveats: Most shared enriched TCRB sequences were commonly generated ones. Blood repertoires resembled normal breast more than tumor.

The CDR3 has 15 amino acids. The germline V and J ends were trimmed by 0 bases and 4 bases, with 9 bases remaining between them. CDR1 is MNHNS and CDR2 is SASEGT in the germline V gene. The assay was immunoSEQ multiplex PCR, and TCRdb's table has in-frame clones only and misses some. The sample holds 20,000 to 25,000 clones, 60% to 85% seen once. The V gene is TRBV6-1, the J gene TRBJ2-2, with D unclear. The sample comprised blood. The clonotype was recovered from a person in their sixties or seventies with breast cancer. CDR3 in DNA: TGTGCCAGCAGTGAAGCCGTGTCCGTCACCGGGGAGCTGTTTTTT. Translated, it gives CASSEAVSVTGELFF.